This T cell receptor (beta chain) was sequenced for a study of post-analysis software for immune sequencing data. Study summary: There were relapsing-remitting, secondary progressive and progressive-relapsing multiple sclerosis among the disease courses included.

Incorporated into the TCR beta cDNA libraries were unique molecular identifiers, which served to reduce PCR and sequencing biases. Input amounts of about 0.85 to 10 million T cells were used. These gave 500,000 or so cDNA molecules, so each molecule approximated one T cell. One entry per CDR3 protein, called by TCRdb with MiXCR from the PCR reads. The top ten hold approximately 4.6% of the sample, which has hundreds of thousands of distinct CDR3 sequences, 36% seen once. This CDR3 has 17 amino acids. Trimming removed 1 base from V and 1 base from J; junction bases left unmatched: 8. The germline V gene has CDR1 MGHRA and CDR2 YSYEKL. Regarding the study as a whole: Significantly lower normalized Chao1 diversity was seen in multiple sclerosis patients than in controls. TRBV segments more frequent in patients than in controls numbered five and included TRBV5-6, TRBV5-1 and TRBV20-1. Under F measure analysis, samples from one preparation batch co-clustered strongly.

Details on this clonotype: What it recognizes is unknown.

The receptor comes from a girl under 18 with multiple sclerosis. Sequencing input: blood. The chain uses TRBV4-1 and TRBJ2-3; 7 nucleotides match TRBD2. CDR3 protein: CASSQAGSGVGTDTQYF. The CDR3 DNA reads TGCGCCAGCAGCCAAGCGGGAAGCGGGGTGGGCACAGATACGCAGTATTTT.